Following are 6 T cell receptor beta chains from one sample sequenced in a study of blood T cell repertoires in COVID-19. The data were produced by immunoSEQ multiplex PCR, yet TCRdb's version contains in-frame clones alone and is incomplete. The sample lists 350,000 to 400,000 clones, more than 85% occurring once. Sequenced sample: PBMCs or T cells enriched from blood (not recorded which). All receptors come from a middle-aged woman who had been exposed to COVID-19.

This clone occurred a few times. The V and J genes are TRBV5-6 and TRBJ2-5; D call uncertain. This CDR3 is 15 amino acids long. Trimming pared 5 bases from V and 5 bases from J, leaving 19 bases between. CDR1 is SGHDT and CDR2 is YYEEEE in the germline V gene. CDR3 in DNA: TGTGCCAGCAGTTCAGGTAGGATCCTCAAGGAGACCCAGTACTTC. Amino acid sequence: CASSSGRILKETQYF.

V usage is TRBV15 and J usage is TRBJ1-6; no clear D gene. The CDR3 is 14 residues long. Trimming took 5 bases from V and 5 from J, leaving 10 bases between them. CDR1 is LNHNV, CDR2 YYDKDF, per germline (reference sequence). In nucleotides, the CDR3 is TGTGCCACCAGCGACATAAACCATAATTCACCCCTCCACTTT. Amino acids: CATSDINHNSPLHF.

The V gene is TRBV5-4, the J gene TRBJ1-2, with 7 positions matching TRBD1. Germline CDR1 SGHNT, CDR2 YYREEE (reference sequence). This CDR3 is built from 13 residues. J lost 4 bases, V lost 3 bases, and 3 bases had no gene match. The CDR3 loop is CASSSGQAYGYTF. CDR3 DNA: TGTGCCAGCAGCTCAGGACAGGCCTATGGCTACACCTTC.

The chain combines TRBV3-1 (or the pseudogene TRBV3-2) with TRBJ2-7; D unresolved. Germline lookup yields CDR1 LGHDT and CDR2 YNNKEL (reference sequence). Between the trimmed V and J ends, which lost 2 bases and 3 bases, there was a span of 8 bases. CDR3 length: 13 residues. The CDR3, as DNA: TGTGCCAGCAGCCAAACCTCAGGCTACGAGCAGTACTTC. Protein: CASSQTSGYEQYF.

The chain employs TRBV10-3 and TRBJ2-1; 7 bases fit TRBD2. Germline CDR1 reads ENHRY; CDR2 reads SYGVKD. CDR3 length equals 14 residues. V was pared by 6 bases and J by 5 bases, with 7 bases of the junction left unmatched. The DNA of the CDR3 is TGTGCCATCAGGACGGGACTACCAAACAATGAGCAGTTCTTC. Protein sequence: CAIRTGLPNNEQFF.

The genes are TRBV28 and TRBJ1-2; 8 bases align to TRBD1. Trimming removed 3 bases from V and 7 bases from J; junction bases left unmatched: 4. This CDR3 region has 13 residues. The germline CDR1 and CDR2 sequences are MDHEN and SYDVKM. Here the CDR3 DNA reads TGTGCCAGCAGTTTGTGGGACAGGCTTGGCTACACCTTC. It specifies CASSLWDRLGYTF.